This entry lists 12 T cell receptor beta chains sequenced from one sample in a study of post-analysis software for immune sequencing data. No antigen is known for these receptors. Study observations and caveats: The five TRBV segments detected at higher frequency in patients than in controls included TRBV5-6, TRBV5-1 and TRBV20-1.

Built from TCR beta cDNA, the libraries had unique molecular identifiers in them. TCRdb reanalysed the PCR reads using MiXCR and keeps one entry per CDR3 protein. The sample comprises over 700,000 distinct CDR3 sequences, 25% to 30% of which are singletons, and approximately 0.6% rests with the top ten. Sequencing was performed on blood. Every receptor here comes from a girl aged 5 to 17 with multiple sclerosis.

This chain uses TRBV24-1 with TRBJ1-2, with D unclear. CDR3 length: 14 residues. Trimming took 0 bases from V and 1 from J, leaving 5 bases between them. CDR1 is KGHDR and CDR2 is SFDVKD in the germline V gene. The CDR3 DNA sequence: TGTGCCACCAGTGATTTGGACCTTAACTATGGCTACACCTTC. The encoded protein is CATSDLDLNYGYTF.

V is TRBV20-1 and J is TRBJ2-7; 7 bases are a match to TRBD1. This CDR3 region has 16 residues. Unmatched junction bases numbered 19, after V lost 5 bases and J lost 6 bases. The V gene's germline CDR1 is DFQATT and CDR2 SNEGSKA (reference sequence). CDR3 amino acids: CSAAEEETGYHGEQYF. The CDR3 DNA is TGCAGTGCTGCAGAGGAGGAGACAGGGTACCACGGCGAGCAGTACTTC.

The CDR3 DNA reads TGTGCCAGCAGCTTGGCCGCGGGAGTCGAAGAGCAGTTCTTC. Amino acid sequence: CASSLAAGVEEQFF. V usage is TRBV5-5 and J usage is TRBJ2-1; TRBD2 matches 7 bases. CDR3 size: 14 residues. Germline loops: CDR1 SGHKS, CDR2 YYEKEE (reference sequence). V trimming: 0 bases; J trimming: 10 bases; junction bases outside the gene matches: 7. Filled out from reference TRBV5-5 and TRBJ2-1, the complete variable domain reads DAGVTQSPTHLIKTRGQQVTLRCSPISGHKSVSWYQQVLGQGPQFIFQYYEKEERGRGNFPDRFSARQFPNYSSELNVNALLLGDSALYLCASSLAAGVEEQFFGPGTRLTVL.

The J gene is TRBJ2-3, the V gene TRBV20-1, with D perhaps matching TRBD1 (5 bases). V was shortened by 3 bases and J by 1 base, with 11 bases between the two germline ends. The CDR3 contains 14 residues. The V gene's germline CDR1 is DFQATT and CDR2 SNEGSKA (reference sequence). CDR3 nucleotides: TGCAGTGCTAGTGCACAGGCCGGCACAGATACGCAGTATTTT. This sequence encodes CSASAQAGTDTQYF.

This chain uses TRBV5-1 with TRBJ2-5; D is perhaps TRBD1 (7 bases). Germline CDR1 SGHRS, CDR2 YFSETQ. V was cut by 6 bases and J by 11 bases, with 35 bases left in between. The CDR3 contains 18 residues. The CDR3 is CASTRTGLKGLSLAEQYF. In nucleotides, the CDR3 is TGCGCCAGCACCCGGACAGGCCTCAAGGGACTTTCTCTCGCGGAGCAGTACTTC.

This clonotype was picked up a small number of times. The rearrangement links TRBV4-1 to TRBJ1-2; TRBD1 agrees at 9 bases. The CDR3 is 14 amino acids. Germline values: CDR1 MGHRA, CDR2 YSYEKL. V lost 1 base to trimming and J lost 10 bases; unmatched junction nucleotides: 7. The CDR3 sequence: CASSQVSGQGVYTF. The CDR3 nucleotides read TGCGCCAGCAGCCAAGTCTCGGGACAGGGTGTCTACACCTTC.

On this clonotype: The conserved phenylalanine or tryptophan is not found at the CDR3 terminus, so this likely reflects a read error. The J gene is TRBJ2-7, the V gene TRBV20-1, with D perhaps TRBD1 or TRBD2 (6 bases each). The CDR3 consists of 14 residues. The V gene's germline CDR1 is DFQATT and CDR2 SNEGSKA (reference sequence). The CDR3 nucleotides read TGCAGCCTTACCGGGGGCAACCTTTTATACGAGCAGTACTAC. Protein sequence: CSLTGGNLLYEQYY.

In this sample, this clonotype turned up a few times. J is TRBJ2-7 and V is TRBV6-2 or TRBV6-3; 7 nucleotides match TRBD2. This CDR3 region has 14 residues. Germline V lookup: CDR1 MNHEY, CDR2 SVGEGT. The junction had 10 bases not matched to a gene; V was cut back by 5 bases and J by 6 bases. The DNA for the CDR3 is TGTGCCAGCAGTCCGAGGGGAGGGAGCTCCGAGCAGTACTTC. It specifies CASSPRGGSSEQYF.

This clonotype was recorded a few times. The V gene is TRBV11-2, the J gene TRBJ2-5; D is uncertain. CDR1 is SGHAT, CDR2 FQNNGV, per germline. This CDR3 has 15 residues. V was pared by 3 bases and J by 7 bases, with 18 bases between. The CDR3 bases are TGTGCCAGCAGCTTGCGATTAACCTCGGAAGGGACCCAGTACTTC. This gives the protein CASSLRLTSEGTQYF.

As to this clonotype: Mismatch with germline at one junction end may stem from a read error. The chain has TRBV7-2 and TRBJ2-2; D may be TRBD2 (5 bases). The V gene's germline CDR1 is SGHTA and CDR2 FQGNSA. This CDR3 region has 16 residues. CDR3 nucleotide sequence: TGTGCCAGCAGCATAATGGACGTCACGAACACCGGGAAGCTGTTTTTT. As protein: CASSIMDVTNTGKLFF.

CDR3 DNA: TGTGCCAGCAGCTTACGGGCTGGCGGGAGGAACCAAGAGACCCAGTACTTC. Translating it yields CASSLRAGGRNQETQYF. This rearrangement joins TRBV7-8 to TRBJ2-5; 8 bases fit TRBD2. The length of the CDR3 is 17 residues. The junction had 8 bases not matched to a gene; V was cut back by 2 bases and J by 0 bases. The germline V gene has CDR1 SGHVS and CDR2 FQNEAQ.

The CDR3 sequence is CASSLDPFPDNEQFF. The CDR3 DNA sequence: TGTGCCAGCAGCTTGGACCCCTTTCCGGACAATGAGCAGTTCTTC. This chain joins TRBV5-5 and TRBJ2-1; D gene ambiguous. Trimming shortened V by 0 bases and J by 5 bases, and 12 bases separated the two germline ends. The CDR3 is made up of 15 amino acids. The germline V gene has CDR1 SGHKS and CDR2 YYEKEE (reference sequence).